Listed here are 27 T cell receptor beta chains from one sample, sequenced in a study of T-cell reconstitution after alpha-beta-depleted transplantation in children. TCRbeta library preparation incorporated unique molecular identifiers. TCRdb independently ran MiXCR on the PCR reads; one entry per CDR3 protein. There are about 580,000 distinct CDR3 sequences in the sample; roughly 23% occur only once, and 13% to 15% lies in the top ten. The material sequenced was PBMCs, mostly from graft donor cells, taken 360 days after TCRalphabeta/CD19-depleted stem cell transplant. Receptor source: a boy under three years old who had a stem cell transplant for acute myeloid leukemia, so the T cells may come from the graft donor.

This clonotype was observed at least ten times. The V gene is TRBV5-6, the J gene TRBJ2-5, with 9 positions matching TRBD2. The CDR3 sequence is 17 residues long. V shed 2 bases, J shed 4 bases, and the junction held 12 bases outside the gene matches. Germline V lookup: CDR1 SGHDT, CDR2 YYEEEE. The CDR3 here is CASSFKRLAGSGETQYF. In DNA, the CDR3 is TGTGCCAGCAGCTTCAAACGCCTAGCGGGATCGGGAGAGACCCAGTACTTC.

CDR3 coding DNA: TGTGCCAGCAGATTACTTTCTAGCGGGGGGAGCTCCGGGGAGCTGTTTTTT. It is translated as CASRLLSSGGSSGELFF. The chain is built from TRBV6-5 and TRBJ2-2; 11 bases map to TRBD2. Trimming removed 6 bases from V and 6 bases from J; junction bases left unmatched: 12. In germline, CDR1 is MNHEY, CDR2 SVGAGI. The CDR3 totals 17 residues.

This clonotype has at least ten counts. V and J are TRBV3-1 and TRBJ2-1; D is perhaps TRBD1 (5 bases). Looked up from germline, CDR1 is LGHDT and CDR2 is YNNKEL (reference sequence). This CDR3 spans 14 amino acids. V was cut by 8 bases and J by 0 bases, with 11 bases left in between. CDR3 protein: CASQTDSSYNEQFF. CDR3 sequence (DNA): TGTGCCAGCCAGACCGACAGCTCCTACAATGAGCAGTTCTTC.

In this sample, this clonotype turned up a few times. The gene calls are TRBV5-1 and TRBJ2-6; maybe TRBD1 (5 bases). V lost 2 bases to trimming and J lost 2 bases, with 11 bases between them. The CDR3 runs 16 residues. Germline V CDR1 and CDR2: SGHRS, YFSETQ. In DNA form, the CDR3 reads TGCGCCAGCAGCTTTGGCTCAGGGACTGGGGCCAACGTCCTGACTTTC. This encodes CASSFGSGTGANVLTF.

The chain has TRBV9 and TRBJ2-5, with D uncertain. Germline CDR1 reads SGDLS; CDR2 reads YYNGEE. V lost 3 bases and J lost 5, with 8 bases in between. The CDR3 is 12 amino acids. CDR3 protein: CASSANWETQYF. The CDR3 DNA is TGTGCCAGCAGCGCCAACTGGGAGACCCAGTACTTC.

This clonotype turned up a few times. V usage is TRBV29-1 and J usage is TRBJ1-2, with a possible D match to TRBD1 (5 bases). Trimming stripped 6 bases from V and 4 bases from J, with 9 bases between. CDR1 is SQVTM and CDR2 is ANQGSEA in the germline V gene. CDR3 length: 11 amino acids. CDR3 nucleotide sequence: TGCAGCGTGGGGGGTATCTATGGCTACACCTTC. Its translation: CSVGGIYGYTF. Combining the CDR3 with reference TRBV29-1 and TRBJ1-2 gives the whole variable domain SAVISQKPSRDICQRGTSLTIQCQVDSQVTMMFWYRQQPGQSLTLIATANQGSEATYESGFVIDKFPISRPNLTFSTLTVSNMSPEDSSIYLCSVGGIYGYTFGSGTRLTVV.

V is TRBV12-3 or TRBV12-4 and J is TRBJ1-4; TRBD1 matches at 8 bases. There are 14 residues in the CDR3. J lost 9 bases, V lost 3 bases, and 6 bases had no gene match. Here the CDR3 reads CASSFTGGLKKLFF. The CDR3 nucleotides read TGTGCCAGCAGTTTTACAGGGGGTCTTAAAAAACTGTTTTTT.

The table lists this clonotype with a few counts. The rearrangement links TRBV20-1 to TRBJ1-2, with D possibly matching TRBD1 (5 bases). The ends were cut back, 3 bases at V and 7 bases at J, with 15 bases in the middle. Germline CDR1 and CDR2: DFQATT and SNEGSKA (reference sequence). There are 13 residues in the CDR3. The CDR3 DNA follows: TGCAGTGCTAGTGGGGCATCAGAGGGTGGCTACACCTTC. It codes for CSASGASEGGYTF.

This chain connects TRBV12-3 or TRBV12-4 to TRBJ1-4, with a weak D call TRBD1 (6 bases). The length of the CDR3 is 16 residues. Trimming pared 1 base from V and 5 bases from J, leaving 14 bases between. CDR3 coding DNA: TGTGCCAGCAGTTTAGACGGGGGCGCCCAAAATGAAAAACTGTTTTTT. Protein: CASSLDGGAQNEKLFF.

The chain recombines TRBV20-1 with TRBJ2-4; a possible D gene is TRBD1 (5 bases). Trimming took off 3 bases at V and 7 bases at J, with 7 bases between the two ends. Per the germline V gene, CDR1 is DFQATT and CDR2 is SNEGSKA (reference sequence). There are 11 residues in the CDR3. The CDR3 DNA reads as TGCAGTGCTAGTAACAGGAACATTCAGTACTTC. Translated, it gives CSASNRNIQYF.

The gene calls are TRBV7-2 and TRBJ2-3; perhaps TRBD2 as D (6 bases). Germline V lookup: CDR1 SGHTA, CDR2 FQGNSA. Trimming stripped 1 base from V and 2 bases from J, with 16 bases between. This CDR3 contains 17 residues. For the CDR3, the DNA is TGTGCCAGCAGCTTAGGGTTGGCGGGGTACCCCACAGATACGCAGTATTTT. Its protein is CASSLGLAGYPTDTQYF.

Only a few counts were recorded for this clonotype. The gene calls are TRBV12-3 or TRBV12-4 and TRBJ2-5; D unresolved. This CDR3 is 12 amino acids long. Trimming pared 3 bases from V and 3 bases from J, leaving 5 bases between. CDR3 DNA: TGTGCCAGCAGTTTGTGGAAAGAGACCCAGTACTTC. Its protein product is CASSLWKETQYF.

A few counts support this clonotype. This chain connects TRBV7-2 to TRBJ1-1; perhaps TRBD1 as D (5 bases). Germline V gives CDR1 SGHTA, CDR2 FQGNSA. V lost 0 bases, J lost 5 bases, and 7 bases lay in between. CDR3 length equals 13 residues. In DNA, the CDR3 is TGTGCCAGCAGCTTAGCAGGGACTACTGAAGCTTTCTTT. Translation: CASSLAGTTEAFF. Drawing the rest from reference TRBV7-2 and TRBJ1-1, the complete variable domain is GAGVSQSPSNKVTEKGKDVELRCDPISGHTALYWYRQSLGQGLEFLIYFQGNSAPDKSGLPSDRFSAERTGGSVSTLTIQRTQQEDSAVYLCASSLAGTTEAFFGQGTRLTVV.

This clonotype has more than one count but fewer than ten. This sequence joins TRBV20-1 and TRBJ2-1; D gene ambiguous. Germline lookup yields CDR1 DFQATT and CDR2 SNEGSKA (reference sequence). The V gene lost 0 bases and the J gene lost 4 bases, with 13 bases spanning the gap. This CDR3 spans 15 amino acids. The CDR3 nucleotides read TGCAGTGCTAGAGACAGGCGTCGTAATTACAATGAGCAGTTCTTC. It specifies CSARDRRRNYNEQFF.

This clonotype has a handful of counts. V is TRBV7-2 and J is TRBJ1-1; D unclear. Germline V gene data show CDR1 as SGHTA and CDR2 as FQGNSA. The CDR3 length is 12 residues. The V and J ends lost 5 bases and 11 bases respectively, with 15 bases between them. The DNA of the CDR3 is TGTGCCAGCAGCCATACCGATCTTGGGGCTTTCTTT. It is translated as CASSHTDLGAFF.

The rearrangement joins TRBV7-2 to TRBJ2-5, with D possibly TRBD1 on 6 matching bases. Germline lookup yields CDR1 SGHTA and CDR2 FQGNSA. The V gene lost 5 bases and the J gene lost 5 bases, with 15 bases spanning the gap. The CDR3 consists of 14 residues. The CDR3 bases are TGTGCCAGCAGCCTCCAGGGGCCGTGGGAGACCCAGTACTTC. Residues: CASSLQGPWETQYF. Looking up the rest from reference TRBV7-2 and TRBJ2-5 gives the full variable domain: GAGVSQSPSNKVTEKGKDVELRCDPISGHTALYWYRQSLGQGLEFLIYFQGNSAPDKSGLPSDRFSAERTGGSVSTLTIQRTQQEDSAVYLCASSLQGPWETQYFGPGTRLLVL.

V and J are TRBV27 and TRBJ2-3; D possibly matches TRBD1 or TRBD2 (5 bases each). The CDR3 contains 15 residues. Deletions cut 4 bases from V and 2 bases from J, with 13 bases between. The germline CDR1 and CDR2 sequences are MNHEY and SMNVEV (reference sequence). CDR3 loop: CASSWGPTSTDTQYF. Written as DNA, the CDR3 is TGTGCCAGCAGTTGGGGACCGACATCCACAGATACGCAGTATTTT.

This clonotype was seen ten or more times. This chain uses TRBV4-2 with TRBJ2-1; D is possibly TRBD1 or TRBD2 (5 bases each). Germline CDR1 is LGHNA and CDR2 is YNFKEQ. This CDR3 region has 16 residues. The V end lost 0 bases, the J end lost 9 bases, and 18 bases lay between the germline ends. Here the CDR3 DNA reads TGTGCCAGCAGCCAAGATGAAGGGGCCCGCCGGGGTGAGCAGTTCTTC. This codes for CASSQDEGARRGEQFF.

V is TRBV5-1 and J is TRBJ2-1, with D unresolved. In germline, CDR1 is SGHRS, CDR2 YFSETQ. The CDR3 covers 14 residues. V gave up 1 base and J gave up 9 bases, with 14 bases separating them. CDR3 sequence (DNA): TGCGCCAGCAGCTTGAGTCCTGATGGCGGTGAGCAGTTCTTC. It translates to CASSLSPDGGEQFF.

This clonotype was detected a few times. This chain connects TRBV7-9 to TRBJ1-4; 8 nucleotides agree with TRBD1. The length of the CDR3 is 16 residues. V gave up 5 bases and J gave up 2 bases; unmatched junction bases: 7. Germline V lookup: CDR1 SEHNR, CDR2 FQNEAQ (reference sequence). The CDR3 DNA is TGTGCCAGCAGCCAGGACAGGGTAACGACTAATGAAAAACTGTTTTTT. This gives the protein CASSQDRVTTNEKLFF.

This clonotype was detected a few times. V is TRBV4-3 and J is TRBJ2-1, with TRBD1 as a possible D gene (6 bases). The V and J ends lost 0 bases and 8 bases respectively, with 14 bases between them. Germline CDR1 LGHNA, CDR2 YSLEER. CDR3 length: 15 amino acids. CDR3 in DNA: TGCGCCAGCAGCCAAGAAAACAGGGCGATGGATGAGCAGTTCTTC. Residues: CASSQENRAMDEQFF.

The chain links TRBV4-3 to TRBJ2-3, with 8 positions matching TRBD2. The ends lost 0 bases at V and 3 bases at J; junction bases unmatched: 5. This CDR3 comprises 16 residues. From germline, CDR1 is LGHNA and CDR2 YSLEER. CDR3 region: CASSQDTGGLTDTQYF. The CDR3 DNA follows: TGCGCCAGCAGCCAAGATACGGGGGGGCTTACAGATACGCAGTATTTT.

The chain links TRBV18 to TRBJ1-2, with unresolved D. Trimming took off 3 bases at V and 5 bases at J, with 10 bases between the two ends. Germline CDR1 is KGHSH and CDR2 is LQKENI. CDR3 length: 13 residues. For the CDR3, the DNA is TGTGCCAGCTCACCTGGGCGATCATATGGCTACACCTTC. It encodes CASSPGRSYGYTF.

This clonotype came up a few times. The rearrangement joins TRBV20-1 to TRBJ2-1; D is possibly TRBD2 (5 bases). Germline assignment: CDR1 DFQATT and CDR2 SNEGSKA (reference sequence). The V gene lost 5 bases and the J gene lost 2 bases, with 13 bases spanning the gap. This CDR3 region has 14 residues. CDR3 loop: CSAGGLSPYNEQFF. The CDR3 DNA reads TGCAGTGCTGGAGGACTGAGCCCCTACAATGAGCAGTTCTTC.

This chain joins TRBV28 and TRBJ2-7; tentatively, D is TRBD2 (6 bases). V was cut by 4 bases and J by 3 bases, with 13 bases left in between. Germline-derived CDR1 and CDR2 are MDHEN and SYDVKM. This CDR3 is built from 14 residues. The CDR3 here is CASSSSGTDYEQYV. The CDR3 DNA sequence: TGTGCCAGCAGTTCGTCCGGGACTGACTACGAGCAGTACGTC.

The chain couples TRBV7-9 to TRBJ2-5; perhaps TRBD1 as D (6 bases). The CDR3 has 15 residues. CDR1 SEHNR and CDR2 FQNEAQ come from the germline V gene (reference sequence). Trimming removed 3 bases at V and 4 bases at J, with 15 bases between. CDR3 in amino acids: CASSFRQGRLETQYF. The CDR3 DNA sequence: TGTGCCAGCAGCTTCCGGCAGGGGCGGCTAGAGACCCAGTACTTC.

V usage is TRBV18 and J usage is TRBJ1-5, with a tentative D call TRBD1 (5 bases). Trimming shortened V by 2 bases and J by 2 bases, and 13 bases separated the two germline ends. Per the germline V gene, CDR1 is KGHSH and CDR2 is LQKENI. The CDR3 covers 16 residues. As DNA, the CDR3 is TGTGCCAGCTCACCATATCCTGACAGCGGCAATCAGCCCCAGCATTTT. This sequence encodes CASSPYPDSGNQPQHF. Full variable domain (missing parts from reference TRBV18 and TRBJ1-5): NAGVMQNPRHLVRRRGQEARLRCSPMKGHSHVYWYRQLPEEGLKFMVYLQKENIIDESGMPKERFSAEFPKEGPSILRIQQVVRGDSAAYFCASSPYPDSGNQPQHFGDGTRLSIL.